Below, 17 T cell receptor beta chains from the same sample are listed, as sequenced in a study of blood T cell repertoires in COVID-19. Assay used: immunoSEQ multiplex PCR; TCRdb lists only in-frame clones, some missing. The top ten hold over 5% of the sample, which has around 200,000 clones, roughly 80% seen once. The sequenced material came from peripheral blood. These receptor sequences come from a woman aged 40 to 55 with COVID-19, enrolled during active disease.

V is TRBV5-6 and J is TRBJ1-3; TRBD1 agrees at 10 bases. Germline CDR1 reads SGHDT; CDR2 reads YYEEEE. This CDR3 region has 16 residues. Unmatched junction bases numbered 6, after V lost 2 bases and J lost 4 bases. CDR3 amino acids: CASSLKDRGSGNTIYF. CDR3 nucleotide sequence: TGTGCCAGCAGCTTAAAGGACAGGGGGTCCGGAAACACCATATATTTT.

J is TRBJ1-5 and V is TRBV5-5, with 12 positions matching TRBD1. V was pared by 3 bases and J by 7 bases, with 5 bases of the junction left unmatched. The germline gives CDR1 SGHKS, CDR2 YYEKEE (reference sequence). This CDR3 is built from 15 residues. The CDR3 DNA reads TGTGCCAGCAGCTGGGGACAGGGGGCTACGCAGCCCCAGCATTTT. As protein: CASSWGQGATQPQHF.

This chain links TRBV19 with TRBJ1-1; D may be TRBD1 (5 bases). The CDR3 extends over 17 amino acids. V was clipped by 3 bases and J by 3 bases, with 20 bases between them. Germline loops: CDR1 LNHDA, CDR2 SQIVND (reference sequence). CDR3 protein: CASSIRDFYQGDTEAFF. DNA of the CDR3: TGTGCCAGTAGTATCCGGGACTTCTACCAAGGGGACACTGAAGCTTTCTTT.

The chain has TRBV15 and TRBJ2-7; TRBD2 agrees at 7 bases. The CDR3 has 15 residues. Germline assignment: CDR1 LNHNV and CDR2 YYDKDF (reference sequence). Germline trimming cut 9 bases from V and 4 bases from J; bases unmatched to any gene: 15. CDR3 nucleotides: TGTGCCACAAAACCCACGGGCGGGAGAGAGTACGAGCAGTACTTC. It yields the protein CATKPTGGREYEQYF.

This chain uses TRBV25-1 with TRBJ1-6, with D possibly TRBD1 on 5 matching bases. Germline CDR1 is MGHDK and CDR2 is SYGVNS. V was clipped by 8 bases and J by 4 bases, with 9 bases between them. The length of the CDR3 is 13 residues. This chain's CDR3 is CASHPGYNSPLHF. CDR3 DNA: TGTGCCAGCCATCCAGGGTATAATTCACCCCTCCACTTT.

The rearrangement joins TRBV10-3 to TRBJ2-7, with 8 nucleotides matching TRBD1. The V and J ends lost 3 bases and 1 base, in that order; junction bases with no gene match: 5. The CDR3 extends over 15 amino acids. Germline V gene lookup returns CDR1 ENHRY and CDR2 SYGVKD. This CDR3 reads CAISERDRSSYEQYF. The CDR3 DNA reads TGTGCCATCAGTGAAAGGGACAGGTCGTCCTACGAGCAGTACTTC.

This chain links TRBV5-6 with TRBJ1-3, with D unclear. The CDR3 consists of 14 residues. V was cut by 2 bases and J by 8 bases, with 14 bases left in between. In germline, CDR1 is SGHDT, CDR2 YYEEEE. In DNA form, the CDR3 reads TGTGCCAGCAGCTTAATGAATACAAAATACACCATATATTTT. It specifies CASSLMNTKYTIYF.

The V and J genes are TRBV9 and TRBJ1-1, with TRBD1 identical over 9 bases. V was pared by 0 bases and J by 6 bases, with 0 bases of the junction left unmatched. CDR3 size: 13 residues. The germline V gene has CDR1 SGDLS and CDR2 YYNGEE. CDR3 amino acids: CASSVGTGAEAFF. The CDR3 bases are TGTGCCAGCAGCGTAGGGACAGGGGCTGAAGCTTTCTTT.

The CDR3 sequence: CASSARTSGRSIDTQYF. DNA of the CDR3: TGTGCCAGCAGCGCCCGGACTAGCGGGAGGAGTATAGATACGCAGTATTTT. The rearrangement joins TRBV9 to TRBJ2-3, with TRBD2 matching over 14 bases. The junction had 8 bases not matched to a gene; V was cut back by 3 bases and J by 5 bases. From germline, CDR1 is SGDLS and CDR2 YYNGEE. CDR3 length: 17 amino acids. The variable domain in full, completed from reference TRBV9 and TRBJ2-3, reads DSGVTQTPKHLITATGQRVTLRCSPRSGDLSVYWYQQSLDQGLQFLIQYYNGEERAKGNILERFSAQQFPDLHSELNLSSLELGDSALYFCASSARTSGRSIDTQYFGPGTRLTVL.

The V call is TRBV4-3, the J call TRBJ2-7; 7 bases match TRBD1. The CDR3 spans 16 residues. Per germline, CDR1 LGHNA and CDR2 YSLEER. Trimming took 4 bases from V and 1 from J; bases not matched to a gene: 10. The CDR3 is CASSPSGTGESYEQYF. CDR3 nucleotides: TGCGCCAGCAGCCCCTCCGGCACAGGGGAATCCTACGAGCAGTACTTC.

This clone was detected only a few times. The chain carries TRBV29-1 and TRBJ1-5; D ambiguous. With 0 bases removed from V and 6 bases from J, the gap between germline ends came to 9 bases. The CDR3 length is 13 residues. The V gene's germline CDR1 is SQVTM and CDR2 ANQGSEA. The CDR3 coding sequence is TGCAGCGTTGAAGAGGAGGCCGGTCAGCCCCAGCATTTT. Its translation: CSVEEEAGQPQHF.

V is TRBV6-4 and J is TRBJ1-6, with D maybe TRBD1 (6 bases). The CDR3 length is 14 residues. Germline assignment: CDR1 MRHNA and CDR2 SNTAGT. V was trimmed by 4 bases and J by 5 bases, leaving 9 bases between them. CDR3 nucleotides: TGTGCCAGCAGTGTTGGACAGAATAATTCACCCCTCCACTTT. Its translation is CASSVGQNNSPLHF.

This chain connects TRBV7-9 to TRBJ2-7, with D possibly TRBD1 on 6 matching bases. The CDR3 runs 15 residues. Germline V gene data show CDR1 as SEHNR and CDR2 as FQNEAQ (reference sequence). Trimming cost V 5 bases and J 0 bases, with 14 bases left between them. The CDR3 DNA reads TGTGCCAGCAGCGATACAGGGAAATTCTCCTACGAGCAGTACTTC. Its translation: CASSDTGKFSYEQYF.

This chain uses TRBV2 with TRBJ1-6, with 10 bases that match TRBD1. The germline V gene has CDR1 SNHLY and CDR2 FYNNEI. The V and J ends lost 6 bases and 7 bases, in that order; junction bases with no gene match: 12. This CDR3 region has 17 residues. The CDR3 loop is CASRDVYPTGGNSPLHF. CDR3 sequence (DNA): TGTGCCAGCAGGGACGTTTACCCGACAGGGGGCAATTCACCCCTCCACTTT.

This chain joins TRBV19 and TRBJ1-1; D perhaps matches TRBD1 (6 bases). Trimming took off 10 bases at V and 1 base at J, with 13 bases between the two ends. CDR1 is LNHDA, CDR2 SQIVND, per germline (reference sequence). This CDR3 has 13 residues. Here the CDR3 reads CATRLTGNTEAFF. The CDR3 DNA sequence: TGTGCCACTAGATTGACAGGGAACACTGAAGCTTTCTTT.

This chain uses TRBV6-5 with TRBJ2-1; D is uncertain. Trimming took 5 bases from V and 4 from J, leaving 9 bases between them. Germline CDR1 reads MNHEY; CDR2 reads SVGAGI. The CDR3 length is 13 residues. The CDR3 nucleotides read TGTGCCAGCAGTCCCACTATGTACAATGAGCAGTTCTTC. This gives the protein CASSPTMYNEQFF.

This clone was counted only a few times. J is TRBJ2-1 and V is TRBV6-2 or TRBV6-3, with 11 bases that match TRBD2. This CDR3 is 16 amino acids long. Germline values: CDR1 MNHEY, CDR2 SVGEGT. With V trimmed by 6 bases and J by 0 bases, 4 bases remained unmatched. The CDR3 coding sequence is TGTGCCAGCAGCTCAGGACTAGCGGGCTCCTACAATGAGCAGTTCTTC. It specifies CASSSGLAGSYNEQFF.